Described below is a single T cell receptor beta chain sequence and its context. One junction end disagrees with the germline gene, perhaps due to a read error. This sample stems from a study of spatial heterogeneity in lung cancer. From the 5' RACE reads, TCRdb called clonotypes with MiXCR, one entry per CDR3 protein. The sample holds some 87,000 distinct CDR3 sequences, 7.5% to 10% seen once. The CDR3 totals 13 residues. CDR1 MNHEY and CDR2 SVGAGI come from the germline V gene. The time point: sample taken at primary tumor resection. Whole RNA was taken from tumor, nontumor lung or frozen PBMC; it was then sequenced unsorted.

The source material was PBMCs, sampled at surgery. The chain carries TRBV6-5 and TRBJ2-7; D is perhaps TRBD1 (5 bases). The origin of this receptor is a male donor with early-stage non-small cell lung cancer. The CDR3 nucleotides are TGTACCAGCAGTGCAGGGATTTCCTACGAGCAGTACTTC. Translation: CTSSAGISYEQYF.